A single sample is the source of the 15 T cell receptor beta chains below, sequenced in a study of cytomegalovirus exposure and HLA in healthy donors. Both 60 Vbeta primers and 13 Jbeta primers went into the PCR. The assay was immunoSEQ multiplex PCR, and TCRdb's table has in-frame clones only and misses some. The sample has 200,000 to 250,000 clones, 70% to 85% seen once. Sequences were obtained from PBMCs. The origin of the receptors is a male donor in good health and CMV-seronegative.

This clone came up a few times. V is TRBV10-3 and J is TRBJ2-7, with 7 bases lining up with TRBD2. This CDR3 is built from 14 residues. With V trimmed by 11 bases and J by 1 base, 11 bases remained unmatched. The germline V gene has CDR1 ENHRY and CDR2 SYGVKD. The CDR3 is CASPVAGGSYEQYF. The CDR3 coding sequence is TGTGCCTCCCCAGTAGCGGGCGGTTCCTACGAGCAGTACTTC.

This chain connects TRBV19 to TRBJ2-5; 11 bases match TRBD1. CDR3 length: 16 residues. The junction had 11 bases not matched to a gene; V was cut back by 9 bases and J by 2 bases. CDR1 and CDR2 from the germline V gene are LNHDA and SQIVND (reference sequence). CDR3 protein: CASRPGQGVIQETQYF. The CDR3 DNA reads as TGTGCCAGCCGACCGGGACAGGGGGTTATACAAGAGACCCAGTACTTC.

This rearrangement joins TRBV7-6 to TRBJ2-3; maybe TRBD2 (6 bases). The germline gives CDR1 SGHVS, CDR2 FNYEAQ. The CDR3 has 15 residues. Deletions cut 2 bases from V and 0 bases from J, with 9 bases between. The CDR3 loop is CASSLLATSTDTQYF. The CDR3 coding sequence is TGTGCCAGCAGCTTACTAGCGACTAGCACAGATACGCAGTATTTT.

The chain recombines TRBV19 with TRBJ1-2; no clear D gene. Germline V gene lookup returns CDR1 LNHDA and CDR2 SQIVND (reference sequence). Trimming took 2 bases from V and 2 from J, leaving 9 bases between them. The CDR3 spans 14 residues. CDR3 amino acids: CASSILGTNYGYTF. CDR3 nucleotides: TGTGCCAGTAGTATACTAGGCACAAACTATGGCTACACCTTC.

The rearrangement links TRBV23-1 to TRBJ2-7, with TRBD1 identical over 7 bases. Being an ORF, TRBV23-1 has a function that is uncertain. The CDR3 loop spans 14 amino acids. Unmatched junction bases numbered 11, after V lost 10 bases and J lost 2 bases. The CDR3 here is CANSTGLNTYEQYF. The CDR3, as DNA: TGCGCCAACTCGACAGGGCTTAATACCTACGAGCAGTACTTC.

This clone was recorded only once. The gene calls are TRBV19 and TRBJ2-7, with a tentative D call TRBD1 (6 bases). The CDR3 has 13 residues. Germline V gives CDR1 LNHDA, CDR2 SQIVND (reference sequence). Trimming removed 3 bases from V and 4 bases from J, with 10 bases in between. The CDR3 here is CASSMGDRYEQYF. The CDR3 DNA reads TGTGCCAGTAGTATGGGAGACAGGTACGAGCAGTACTTC. The complete variable domain, with remaining parts taken from reference TRBV19 and TRBJ2-7, reads DGGITQSPKYLFRKEGQNVTLSCEQNLNHDAMYWYRQDPGQGLRLIYYSQIVNDFQKGDIAEGYSVSREKKESFPLTVTSAQKNPTAFYLCASSMGDRYEQYFGPGTRLTVT.

The V call is TRBV28, the J call TRBJ2-7; 10 bases match TRBD2. Per germline, CDR1 MDHEN and CDR2 SYDVKM. This CDR3 is 15 amino acids long. With 4 bases clipped from V and 6 bases from J, the junction kept 9 bases outside the gene matches. CDR3 protein: CASSSRASGRPEQYF. CDR3 in DNA: TGTGCCAGCAGTTCCCGGGCTAGCGGGAGACCCGAGCAGTACTTC.

The rearrangement links TRBV5-1 to TRBJ2-7, with TRBD2 matching over 7 bases. The CDR3 extends over 12 amino acids. The trim removed 6 bases at V and 1 base at J, leaving 1 base unmatched. Germline CDR1 reads SGHRS; CDR2 reads YFSETQ. The CDR3 is CASTSGSYEQYF. The CDR3 DNA sequence: TGCGCCAGCACTAGCGGTTCCTACGAGCAGTACTTC.

The chain uses TRBV25-1 and TRBJ1-1, with a tentative D call TRBD1 (5 bases). Germline V CDR1 and CDR2: MGHDK, SYGVNS. Trimming shortened V by 6 bases and J by 5 bases, and 13 bases separated the two germline ends. This CDR3 region has 13 residues. The CDR3: CASRGLAGTEAFF. CDR3 DNA: TGTGCCAGCAGGGGGCTCGCCGGAACTGAAGCTTTCTTT.

The chain carries TRBV19 and TRBJ2-1; 7 nucleotides line up with TRBD1. The CDR3 loop spans 16 amino acids. CDR1 is LNHDA and CDR2 is SQIVND in the germline V gene (reference sequence). The V segment lost 6 bases and the J segment 4 bases; nucleotides outside the gene matches: 12. The CDR3 region is CASRPAETGKYNEQFF. DNA for the CDR3: TGTGCCAGTAGGCCCGCAGAGACAGGGAAGTACAATGAGCAGTTCTTC.

The chain recombines TRBV19 with TRBJ2-3; 12 nucleotides match TRBD2. The CDR3 spans 16 residues. Germline V gives CDR1 LNHDA, CDR2 SQIVND (reference sequence). J gave up 6 bases and V 5 bases, and 9 bases lay outside the gene matches. CDR3: CASSLSSGRAADTQYF. CDR3 nucleotide sequence: TGTGCCAGTAGTCTGTCTAGCGGGAGGGCTGCGGATACGCAGTATTTT.

The chain employs TRBV6-5 and TRBJ2-5; 7 bases match TRBD1. The CDR3 is 15 residues long. Germline V gene data show CDR1 as MNHEY and CDR2 as SVGAGI. V lost 0 bases to trimming and J lost 5 bases; unmatched junction nucleotides: 6. The CDR3 loop is CASSYSRGPRETQYF. For the CDR3, the DNA is TGTGCCAGCAGTTACTCGAGGGGGCCGAGGGAGACCCAGTACTTC.

The chain joins TRBV28 to TRBJ1-5; D possibly corresponds to TRBD1 (6 bases). The CDR3 totals 14 residues. The germline V and J ends were trimmed by 5 bases and 6 bases, with 14 bases remaining between them. CDR1 is MDHEN, CDR2 SYDVKM, per germline. The CDR3 sequence is CASSPTGWSQPQHF. The CDR3, as DNA: TGTGCCAGCAGTCCCACAGGGTGGTCTCAGCCCCAGCATTTT.

This chain links TRBV19 with TRBJ2-7, with 11 bases lining up with TRBD2. Trimming removed 5 bases from V and 5 bases from J; junction bases left unmatched: 8. The CDR3 spans 15 residues. CDR1 and CDR2 (germline): LNHDA, SQIVND (reference sequence). CDR3 sequence: CASSATGLAGHEQYF. The CDR3 bases are TGTGCCAGTAGTGCAACCGGACTAGCGGGCCACGAGCAGTACTTC.

The chain is built from TRBV7-2 and TRBJ1-5; TRBD1 matches at 9 bases. The V gene's germline CDR1 is SGHTA and CDR2 FQGNSA. J was trimmed by 7 bases and V by 6 bases; bases with no gene match: 7. CDR3 length: 14 residues. CDR3 in DNA: TGTGCCAGCAGTTTGACAGGGACAGGGCAGCCCCAGCATTTT. It yields the protein CASSLTGTGQPQHF.